The 26 T cell receptor beta chains below were found in one sample sequenced in a study of blood T cell repertoires in COVID-19. The assay was immunoSEQ multiplex PCR, and TCRdb's table has in-frame clones only and misses some. The data hold a few hundred thousand clones, with 80% to 85% observed a single time. Material: peripheral blood. These receptors all come from a woman aged 80 or over with COVID-19, enrolled during active disease.

The chain couples TRBV7-9 to TRBJ1-3, with D possibly matching TRBD1 (6 bases). The CDR3 is made up of 17 amino acids. V lost 5 bases and J lost 0, with 17 bases in between. From germline, CDR1 is SEHNR and CDR2 FQNEAQ (reference sequence). CDR3 coding DNA: TGTGCCAGCAGCCCCCCTCGGACAGCGAACTCTGGAAACACCATATATTTT. This gives the protein CASSPPRTANSGNTIYF.

The chain carries TRBV11-2 and TRBJ1-2; D not certain. This CDR3 has 14 amino acids. Trimming took 5 bases from V and 10 from J, leaving 20 bases between them. Germline CDR1 reads SGHAT; CDR2 reads FQNNGV. CDR3 protein: CASSPWSGRLNYTF. For the CDR3, the DNA is TGTGCCAGCAGCCCCTGGAGTGGGAGACTGAACTACACCTTC.

V and J are TRBV6-1 and TRBJ1-2; a possible D gene is TRBD1 (6 bases). CDR3 length: 14 residues. Trimming removed 2 bases from V and 7 bases from J, with 14 bases in between. Germline CDR1 MNHNS, CDR2 SASEGT. The CDR3 coding sequence is TGTGCCAGCAGTGAACAGAGACAGGCTCGTGGCTACACCTTC. Protein sequence: CASSEQRQARGYTF.

There are a few counts of this clone. The V and J genes are TRBV28 and TRBJ1-2; 8 bases align to TRBD1. V gave up 2 bases and J gave up 4 bases; unmatched junction bases: 0. Per the germline V gene, CDR1 is MDHEN and CDR2 is SYDVKM. The CDR3 covers 13 residues. CDR3 nucleotide sequence: TGTGCCAGCAGTTTAGACAGGGGCTATGGCTACACCTTC. Its protein is CASSLDRGYGYTF.

The chain carries TRBV10-3 and TRBJ2-7; D uncertain. The V and J ends lost 6 bases and 3 bases respectively, with 15 bases between them. The CDR3 runs 14 residues. Germline values: CDR1 ENHRY, CDR2 SYGVKD. DNA for the CDR3: TGTGCCATCAGACCCATGTCACAGATCTACGAGCAGTACTTC. It encodes CAIRPMSQIYEQYF.

The chain links TRBV5-8 to TRBJ2-1; the match to TRBD2 covers 11 bases. The germline V gene encodes CDR1 SGHTS and CDR2 YDEGEE. The CDR3 covers 17 residues. V trimming: 3 bases; J trimming: 0 bases; junction bases outside the gene matches: 5. The CDR3 coding sequence is TGTGCCAGCAGCTCGACTAGCGGGGCCTTCTCCTACAATGAGCAGTTCTTC. Translation: CASSSTSGAFSYNEQFF.

There are a few counts of this clone. This chain links TRBV4-2 with TRBJ2-1; tentative D call: TRBD1 (5 bases). V was cut by 3 bases and J by 5 bases, with 17 bases left in between. Germline CDR1 and CDR2: LGHNA and YNFKEQ. The CDR3 is made up of 16 amino acids. CDR3 in DNA: TGTGCCAGCAGCCATGCCGGTGGGGCCCCTAACAATGAGCAGTTCTTC. Encoded protein: CASSHAGGAPNNEQFF.

This clone was found once. The chain joins TRBV5-4 to TRBJ2-7; 8 bases are shared with TRBD1. J gave up 2 bases and V 1 base, and 8 bases lay outside the gene matches. This CDR3 comprises 16 residues. Per germline, CDR1 SGHNT and CDR2 YYREEE (reference sequence). The CDR3 spells CASSLSMTGVPYEQYF. The CDR3 DNA is TGTGCCAGCAGCTTGTCTATGACAGGGGTACCCTACGAGCAGTACTTC.

This clone occurred once. The genes are TRBV5-4 and TRBJ1-2; TRBD1 agrees at 7 bases. The CDR3 loop spans 14 amino acids. Germline V gives CDR1 SGHNT, CDR2 YYREEE (reference sequence). V was clipped by 4 bases and J by 4 bases; unmatched bases: 7. In DNA, the CDR3 is TGTGCCAGCAGCCCAGGACAGGAGGCCTATGGCTACACCTTC. Encoded protein: CASSPGQEAYGYTF.

The chain is built from TRBV11-2 and TRBJ2-3; 12 positions match TRBD2. Trimming at V came to 5 bases and at J to 7 bases, leaving 7 bases not matched to a gene. Germline V gene data show CDR1 as SGHAT and CDR2 as FQNNGV. This CDR3 contains 15 residues. As DNA, the CDR3 is TGTGCCAGCAGCCCGACGACTAGCGGGGGATATACGCAGTATTTT. Translated, it gives CASSPTTSGGYTQYF.

The chain links TRBV3-1 (or the pseudogene TRBV3-2) to TRBJ1-2; D might be TRBD1 (5 bases). The CDR3 runs 12 residues. Per germline, CDR1 LGHDT and CDR2 YNNKEL (reference sequence). V gave up 4 bases and J gave up 8 bases, with 11 bases separating them. DNA for the CDR3: TGTGCCAGCAGCCCCCAAAAGGGGGGCTACACCTTC. Translation: CASSPQKGGYTF.

The chain recombines TRBV19 with TRBJ2-1; 7 nucleotides align to TRBD1. The V and J ends lost 3 bases and 11 bases, in that order; junction bases with no gene match: 13. Germline-derived CDR1 and CDR2 are LNHDA and SQIVND (reference sequence). The CDR3 runs 15 residues. The CDR3 region is CASSIPGTVTIKQFF. DNA for the CDR3: TGTGCCAGTAGTATTCCCGGGACAGTTACAATTAAGCAGTTCTTC.

The chain recombines TRBV27 with TRBJ1-6, with D possibly matching TRBD1 (5 bases). The CDR3 has 12 residues. Germline assignment: CDR1 MNHEY and CDR2 SMNVEV (reference sequence). V lost 8 bases and J 14 bases, leaving 16 bases between the germline ends. The CDR3 loop is CASGGKGPTLHF. CDR3 DNA sequence: TGTGCCAGCGGAGGGAAGGGGCCGACCCTCCACTTT.

This chain joins TRBV3-1 (or the pseudogene TRBV3-2) and TRBJ1-3; D might be TRBD1 (5 bases). The V end lost 3 bases, the J end lost 5 bases, and 14 bases lay between the germline ends. The CDR3 totals 15 residues. Germline V gives CDR1 LGHDT, CDR2 YNNKEL (reference sequence). The CDR3 nucleotides are TGTGCCAGCAGCCATGCAGGGCTCGTTCGAAACACCATATATTTT. Its protein is CASSHAGLVRNTIYF.

This clone has only a few counts. V is TRBV2 and J is TRBJ1-6; TRBD1 matches at 10 bases. Trimming cost V 6 bases and J 7 bases; bases outside gene matches: 3. Germline loops: CDR1 SNHLY, CDR2 FYNNEI. The CDR3 is 14 residues long. The CDR3 DNA follows: TGTGCCAGCAGGACAGGGGGCGCGAATTCACCCCTCCACTTT. This gives the protein CASRTGGANSPLHF.

This chain uses TRBV10-3 with TRBJ1-2; 11 nucleotides line up with TRBD1. The V and J ends lost 2 bases and 6 bases, in that order; junction bases with no gene match: 5. Germline V gene sequence: CDR1 ENHRY, CDR2 SYGVKD. The CDR3 totals 15 residues. The CDR3 coding sequence is TGTGCCATCAGTGAGGGAGGACAGGGGGCCGATGGCTACACCTTC. It codes for CAISEGGQGADGYTF.

This clone has more than one count but fewer than ten. The chain uses TRBV11-3 and TRBJ2-1; D is possibly TRBD2 (5 bases). The CDR3 is 14 residues long. Germline V gene sequence: CDR1 SGHNT, CDR2 YENEEA. Trimming shortened V by 5 bases and J by 5 bases, and 13 bases separated the two germline ends. DNA for the CDR3: TGTGCCAGCAGCCCCTCGGACGGGGACAATGAGCAGTTCTTC. The encoded protein is CASSPSDGDNEQFF.

The chain carries TRBV5-1 and TRBJ1-4, with D possibly being TRBD1 (5 bases). With 4 bases removed from V and 3 bases from J, the gap between germline ends came to 10 bases. Germline-derived CDR1 and CDR2 are SGHRS and YFSETQ. The CDR3 length is 14 residues. CDR3 coding DNA: TGCGCCAGCAGCCAAGGGGAAGCTAATGAAAAACTGTTTTTT. Translating gives CASSQGEANEKLFF. Full variable domain (rest looked up from reference TRBV5-1 and TRBJ1-4): KAGVTQTPRYLIKTRGQQVTLSCSPISGHRSVSWYQQTPGQGLQFLFEYFSETQRNKGNFPGRFSGRQFSNSRSEMNVSTLELGDSALYLCASSQGEANEKLFFGSGTQLSVL.

This chain joins TRBV19 and TRBJ1-5; the D is unclear. The CDR3 is 15 amino acids. Germline V gives CDR1 LNHDA, CDR2 SQIVND (reference sequence). V lost 3 bases and J lost 2, with 11 bases in between. The DNA for the CDR3 is TGTGCCAGTAGTATGAGCCATCTGGGCAATCAGCCCCAGCATTTT. This codes for CASSMSHLGNQPQHF.

The gene calls are TRBV28 and TRBJ2-5; a possible D gene is TRBD2 (5 bases). Germline V lookup: CDR1 MDHEN, CDR2 SYDVKM. V was cut by 3 bases and J by 2 bases, with 16 bases left in between. CDR3 length: 16 residues. In nucleotides, the CDR3 is TGTGCCAGCAGTTTTCATTCGGGGAATATGCAAGAGACCCAGTACTTC. The encoded protein is CASSFHSGNMQETQYF. The complete variable domain, with remaining parts taken from reference TRBV28 and TRBJ2-5, reads DVKVTQSSRYLVKRTGEKVFLECVQDMDHENMFWYRQDPGLGLRLIYFSYDVKMKEKGDIPEGYSVSREKKERFSLILESASTNQTSMYLCASSFHSGNMQETQYFGPGTRLLVL.

The V and J genes are TRBV11-2 and TRBJ2-3; D is uncertain. V lost 5 bases, J lost 1 base, and 7 bases lay in between. Germline-derived CDR1 and CDR2 are SGHAT and FQNNGV. The CDR3 is 13 residues long. CDR3 DNA sequence: TGTGCCAGCAGCCCTATACGCACAGATACGCAGTATTTT. This gives the protein CASSPIRTDTQYF.

In this sample, this clone turned up once. This sequence joins TRBV7-9 and TRBJ2-7; TRBD1 agrees at 9 bases. This CDR3 has 14 amino acids. From germline, CDR1 is SEHNR and CDR2 FQNEAQ (reference sequence). J was trimmed by 3 bases and V by 3 bases; bases with no gene match: 3. This CDR3 is CASSFTGGSYEQYF. DNA of the CDR3: TGTGCCAGCAGCTTTACAGGGGGCAGCTACGAGCAGTACTTC. The full variable domain, completed using reference TRBV7-9 and TRBJ2-7, is DTGVSQNPRHKITKRGQNVTFRCDPISEHNRLYWYRQTLGQGPEFLTYFQNEAQLEKSRLLSDRFSAERPKGSFSTLEIQRTEQGDSAMYLCASSFTGGSYEQYFGPGTRLTVT.

The V and J genes are TRBV27 and TRBJ2-3; possible D gene TRBD2, 7 bases. CDR3 size: 17 residues. Germline loops: CDR1 MNHEY, CDR2 SMNVEV (reference sequence). The ends were cut back, 3 bases at V and 3 bases at J, with 19 bases in the middle. The CDR3 here is CASSFDQTGGTTDTQYF. CDR3 in DNA: TGTGCCAGCAGTTTCGACCAAACGGGGGGCACAACAGATACGCAGTATTTT.

This clone has more than one count but fewer than ten. This sequence joins TRBV4-2 and TRBJ1-5; D may be TRBD1 (6 bases). This CDR3 spans 15 amino acids. V gave up 1 base and J gave up 6 bases, with 13 bases separating them. Looked up from germline, CDR1 is LGHNA and CDR2 is YNFKEQ. CDR3 in amino acids: CASSQGLGGGQPQHF. CDR3 coding DNA: TGTGCCAGCAGCCAAGGTTTAGGGGGTGGTCAGCCCCAGCATTTT.

V and J are TRBV2 and TRBJ2-7, with a tentative D call TRBD1 (7 bases). V lost 4 bases to trimming and J lost 2 bases, with 21 bases between them. Germline lookup yields CDR1 SNHLY and CDR2 FYNNEI. The CDR3 is made up of 17 amino acids. CDR3 sequence (DNA): TGTGCCAGCAGTGGGAGGGGGCTGACAGATAACACCTACGAGCAGTACTTC. Translated, it gives CASSGRGLTDNTYEQYF.

This chain uses TRBV5-1 with TRBJ2-2, with 12 bases aligning to TRBD1. Germline V gene sequence: CDR1 SGHRS, CDR2 YFSETQ. V lost 7 bases and J lost 3; bases outside the gene matches: 4. The CDR3 covers 15 residues. The CDR3 here is CASQGQGADTGELFF. DNA of the CDR3: TGCGCCAGCCAGGGACAGGGGGCTGACACCGGGGAGCTGTTTTTT.